These 10 T cell receptor beta chains were sequenced from one sample in a study of breast tumors, draining lymph nodes, adjacent tissues. Using its own MiXCR run on the multiplex PCR reads, TCRdb lists one record per CDR3 protein. The data contain 160,000 or so distinct CDR3 sequences, 25% to 40% of them seen just once; the ten biggest clones take up 3.8%. The lymph nodes were axillary draining lymph nodes from breast cancer patients. The sequencing sample was made of axillary lymph node tissue. The origin of the receptors is a female donor with breast cancer. Some clones in this sample may be carry-over from other donors' samples.

The chain employs TRBV6-6 and TRBJ2-6; 10 bases agree with TRBD1. The CDR3 is made up of 15 amino acids. Per germline, CDR1 MNHNY and CDR2 SVGAGI (reference sequence). V lost 5 bases, J lost 10 bases, and 8 bases stayed unmatched. The CDR3 nucleotides read TGTGCCAGCAGTCATACCGGGACAGGGGAGAACGTCCTGACTTTC. This encodes CASSHTGTGENVLTF.

This chain links TRBV2 with TRBJ2-1, with 8 positions matching TRBD1. With V trimmed by 4 bases and J by 4 bases, 12 bases remained unmatched. In germline, CDR1 is SNHLY, CDR2 FYNNEI. The CDR3 is 17 residues long. The CDR3 protein is CASSADRGSAPYNEQFF. The CDR3 nucleotides read TGTGCCAGCAGTGCTGACAGGGGTAGCGCTCCTTACAATGAGCAGTTCTTC.

This clonotype was counted many times. The chain employs TRBV7-9 and TRBJ2-5, with D perhaps TRBD2 (5 bases). With 3 bases removed from V and 4 bases from J, the gap between germline ends came to 12 bases. Germline V gene sequence: CDR1 SEHNR, CDR2 FQNEAQ (reference sequence). The CDR3 length is 14 residues. The CDR3 is CASSFSVGRETQYF. In DNA, the CDR3 is TGTGCCAGCAGCTTTTCGGTGGGGAGAGAGACCCAGTACTTC.

As regards this clonotype: Just one base apart from a much larger clone, this may be a read error. The conserved phenylalanine or tryptophan is not found at the CDR3 terminus, so this likely reflects a read error. The gene calls are TRBV18 and TRBJ2-5, with 7 bases that match TRBD2. V lost 1 base and J lost 4; bases outside the gene matches: 6. The CDR3 is 15 amino acids. CDR1 and CDR2 (germline): KGHSH, LQKENI. CDR3 nucleotides: TGTGCCAGCTCACCACAGGGAGGGCCTTCAGAGACCCAGTACCTC. It yields the protein CASSPQGGPSETQYL.

This clonotype was counted ten times or more. The gene calls are TRBV30 and TRBJ2-7; D is possibly TRBD2 (6 bases). The germline V and J ends were trimmed by 2 bases and 0 bases, with 8 bases remaining between them. The germline gives CDR1 GTSNPN, CDR2 SVGIG (reference sequence). This CDR3 comprises 13 residues. The CDR3 region is CAWSLTSSYEQYF. The CDR3 DNA reads TGTGCCTGGAGTCTGACTAGCTCCTACGAGCAGTACTTC.

This clonotype has a count of ten or more. The rearrangement links TRBV9 to TRBJ2-5; D is perhaps TRBD1 (6 bases). V lost 3 bases and J lost 1, with 10 bases in between. The CDR3 sequence is 14 residues long. From germline, CDR1 is SGDLS and CDR2 YYNGEE. The CDR3 spells CASSARGIQETQYF. The CDR3 DNA sequence: TGTGCCAGCAGCGCCAGGGGAATCCAAGAGACCCAGTACTTC.

This clonotype was seen many times. The chain combines TRBV4-1 with TRBJ2-7, with 8 bases fitting TRBD1. Per the germline V gene, CDR1 is MGHRA and CDR2 is YSYEKL. V lost 2 bases to trimming and J lost 4 bases; unmatched junction nucleotides: 7. The CDR3 has 15 residues. The CDR3 region is CASSQPNRQGYEQYF. The CDR3 DNA sequence: TGCGCCAGCAGCCAACCCAATCGACAGGGGTACGAGCAGTACTTC.

Turning to this clonotype: The germline gene is not matched at one end of the junction; a read error may be the cause. The V and J genes are TRBV6-5 and TRBJ2-6, with 9 nucleotides matching TRBD1. Germline CDR1 is MNHEY and CDR2 is SVGAGI. The CDR3 runs 13 residues. This CDR3 is CASSIQGANVLTF. The CDR3 region has the DNA TGTGCCAGCAGTATACAGGGGGCTAACGTCCTGACTTTC.

This clonotype was recorded at least ten times. The gene calls are TRBV15 and TRBJ1-5; no firm D call. This CDR3 contains 13 residues. Germline CDR1 reads LNHNV; CDR2 reads YYDKDF (reference sequence). Between the trimmed V and J ends, which lost 0 bases and 5 bases, there was a span of 5 bases. CDR3 sequence reads: CATSRDPYQPQHF. The CDR3 nucleotides are TGTGCCACCAGCAGAGATCCGTATCAGCCCCAGCATTTT. Full variable domain (outside the CDR3, taken from reference TRBV15 and TRBJ1-5): DAMVIQNPRYQVTQFGKPVTLSCSQTLNHNVMYWYQQKSSQAPKLLFHYYDKDFNNEADTPDNFQSRRPNTSFCFLDIRSPGLGDTAMYLCATSRDPYQPQHFGDGTRLSIL.

This chain links TRBV6-6 with TRBJ2-3, with D perhaps TRBD2 (6 bases). V gave up 2 bases and J gave up 2 bases, with 14 bases separating them. This CDR3 spans 16 amino acids. Looked up from germline, CDR1 is MNHNY and CDR2 is SVGAGI (reference sequence). CDR3 in amino acids: CASSYTGVIPTDTQYF. Written as DNA, the CDR3 is TGTGCCAGCAGTTACACGGGAGTTATTCCCACAGATACGCAGTATTTT.